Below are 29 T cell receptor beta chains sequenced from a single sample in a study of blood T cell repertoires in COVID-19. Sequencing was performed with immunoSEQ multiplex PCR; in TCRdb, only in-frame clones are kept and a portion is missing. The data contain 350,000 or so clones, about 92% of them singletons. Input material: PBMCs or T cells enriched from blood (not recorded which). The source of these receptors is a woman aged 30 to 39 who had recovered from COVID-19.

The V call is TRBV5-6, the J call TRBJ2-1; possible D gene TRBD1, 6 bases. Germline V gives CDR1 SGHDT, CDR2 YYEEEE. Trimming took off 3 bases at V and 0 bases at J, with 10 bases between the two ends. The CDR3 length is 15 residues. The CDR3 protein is CASSSGGVSYNEQFF. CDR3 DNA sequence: TGTGCCAGCAGCTCTGGGGGCGTCTCCTACAATGAGCAGTTCTTC.

The CDR3 region has the DNA TGTGCCAGCAGCATCACTAGCGGGGTGGAGGAGACCCAGTACTTC. Protein sequence: CASSITSGVEETQYF. This rearrangement joins TRBV9 to TRBJ2-5, with TRBD2 identical over 10 bases. The CDR3 totals 15 residues. The junction had 8 bases not matched to a gene; V was cut back by 4 bases and J by 5 bases. Germline assignment: CDR1 SGDLS and CDR2 YYNGEE.

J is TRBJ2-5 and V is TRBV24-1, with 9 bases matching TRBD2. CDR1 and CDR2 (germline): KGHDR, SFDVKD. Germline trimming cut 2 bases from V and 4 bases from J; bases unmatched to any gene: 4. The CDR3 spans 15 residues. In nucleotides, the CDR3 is TGTGCCACCAGTGATTCCGCGGGAGGGCTAGAGACCCAGTACTTC. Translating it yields CATSDSAGGLETQYF.

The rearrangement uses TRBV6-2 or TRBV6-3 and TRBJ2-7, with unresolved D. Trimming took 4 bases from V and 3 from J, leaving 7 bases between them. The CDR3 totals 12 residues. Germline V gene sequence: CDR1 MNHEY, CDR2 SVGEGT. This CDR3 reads CASSSVGYEQYF. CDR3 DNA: TGTGCCAGCAGTTCTGTCGGCTACGAGCAGTACTTC.

In DNA form, the CDR3 reads TGTGCCAGCAGTTTAACAGGGACATCTAACTATGGCTACACCTTC. This translates into CASSLTGTSNYGYTF. This chain connects TRBV28 to TRBJ1-2; D perhaps matches TRBD1 (6 bases). Trimming pared 2 bases from V and 0 bases from J, leaving 10 bases between. The CDR3 spans 15 residues. Looked up from germline, CDR1 is MDHEN and CDR2 is SYDVKM.

CDR3 protein: CASSQDYRVANQPQHF. For the CDR3, the DNA is TGCGCCAGCAGCCAAGATTACAGGGTTGCCAATCAGCCCCAGCATTTT. The chain employs TRBV4-1 and TRBJ1-5, with D possibly matching TRBD1 (6 bases). This CDR3 has 16 residues. Germline assignment: CDR1 MGHRA and CDR2 YSYEKL. With 0 bases removed from V and 3 bases from J, the gap between germline ends came to 12 bases.

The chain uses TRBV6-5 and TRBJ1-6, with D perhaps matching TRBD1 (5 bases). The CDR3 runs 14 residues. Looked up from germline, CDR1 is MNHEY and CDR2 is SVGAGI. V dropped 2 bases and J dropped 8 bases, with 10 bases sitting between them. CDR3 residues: CASSYPDNHSPLHF. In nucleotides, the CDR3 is TGTGCCAGCAGTTACCCGGACAATCATTCACCCCTCCACTTT.

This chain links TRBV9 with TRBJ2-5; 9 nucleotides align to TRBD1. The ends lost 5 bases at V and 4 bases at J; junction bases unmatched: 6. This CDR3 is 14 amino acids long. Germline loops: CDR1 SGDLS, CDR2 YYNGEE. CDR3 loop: CASSMDRGIETQYF. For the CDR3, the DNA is TGTGCCAGCAGTATGGACAGGGGAATAGAGACCCAGTACTTC.

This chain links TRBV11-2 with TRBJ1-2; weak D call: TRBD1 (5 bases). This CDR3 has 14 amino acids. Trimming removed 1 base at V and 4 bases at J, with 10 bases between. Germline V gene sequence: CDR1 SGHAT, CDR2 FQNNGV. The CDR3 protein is CASSLGGTSYGYTF. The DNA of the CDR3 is TGTGCCAGCAGCTTAGGCGGGACCAGCTATGGCTACACCTTC.

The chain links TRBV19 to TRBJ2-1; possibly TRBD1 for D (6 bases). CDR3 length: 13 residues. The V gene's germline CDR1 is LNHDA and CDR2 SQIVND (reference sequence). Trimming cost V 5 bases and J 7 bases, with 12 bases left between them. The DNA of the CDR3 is TGTGCCAGTAGTTCCGGACAGATTAATGAGCAGTTCTTC. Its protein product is CASSSGQINEQFF.

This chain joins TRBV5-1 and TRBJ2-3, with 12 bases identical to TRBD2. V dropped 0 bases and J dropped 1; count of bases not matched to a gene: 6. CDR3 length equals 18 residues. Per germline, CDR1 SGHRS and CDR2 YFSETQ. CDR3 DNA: TGCGCCAGCAGCTTGGCGACTAGCGGGAGAATTGGCACAGATACGCAGTATTTT. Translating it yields CASSLATSGRIGTDTQYF. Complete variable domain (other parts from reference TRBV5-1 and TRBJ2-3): KAGVTQTPRYLIKTRGQQVTLSCSPISGHRSVSWYQQTPGQGLQFLFEYFSETQRNKGNFPGRFSGRQFSNSRSEMNVSTLELGDSALYLCASSLATSGRIGTDTQYFGPGTRLTVL.

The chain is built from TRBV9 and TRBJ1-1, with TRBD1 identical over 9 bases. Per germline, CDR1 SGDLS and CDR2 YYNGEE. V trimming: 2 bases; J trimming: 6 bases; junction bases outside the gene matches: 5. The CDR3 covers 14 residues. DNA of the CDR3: TGTGCCAGCAGCGTTGGGACAGGGCTAGCTGAAGCTTTCTTT. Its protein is CASSVGTGLAEAFF.

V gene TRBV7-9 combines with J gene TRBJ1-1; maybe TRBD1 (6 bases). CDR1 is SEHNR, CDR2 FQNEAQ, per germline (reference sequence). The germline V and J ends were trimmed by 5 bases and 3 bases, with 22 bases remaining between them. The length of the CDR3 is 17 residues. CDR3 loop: CASSPVQGQIGDTEAFF. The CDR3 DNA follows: TGTGCCAGCAGCCCTGTCCAGGGGCAGATAGGGGACACTGAAGCTTTCTTT.

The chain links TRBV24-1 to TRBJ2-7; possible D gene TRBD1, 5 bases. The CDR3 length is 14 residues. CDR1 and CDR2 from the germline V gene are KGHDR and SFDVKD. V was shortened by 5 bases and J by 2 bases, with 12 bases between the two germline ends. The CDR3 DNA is TGTGCCACCAGTGGGGCCAGGGATCCCTACGAGCAGTACTTC. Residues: CATSGARDPYEQYF.

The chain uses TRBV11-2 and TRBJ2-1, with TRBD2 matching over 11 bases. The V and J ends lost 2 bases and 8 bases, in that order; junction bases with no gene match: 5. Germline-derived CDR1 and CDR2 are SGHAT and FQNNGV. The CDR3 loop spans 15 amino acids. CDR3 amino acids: CASSLLAGGGDEQFF. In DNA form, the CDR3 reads TGTGCCAGCAGCTTACTAGCGGGAGGAGGCGATGAGCAGTTCTTC.

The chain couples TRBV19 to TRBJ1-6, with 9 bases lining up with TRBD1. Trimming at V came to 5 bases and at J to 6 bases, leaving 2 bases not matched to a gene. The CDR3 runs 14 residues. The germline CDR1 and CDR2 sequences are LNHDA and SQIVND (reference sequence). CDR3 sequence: CASSGQGFNSPLHF. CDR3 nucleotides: TGTGCCAGTAGTGGACAGGGGTTTAATTCACCCCTCCACTTT.

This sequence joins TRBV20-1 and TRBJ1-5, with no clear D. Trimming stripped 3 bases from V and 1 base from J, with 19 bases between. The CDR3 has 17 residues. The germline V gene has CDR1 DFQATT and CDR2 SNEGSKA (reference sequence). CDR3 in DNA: TGCAGTGCTAGTGGGAACCTGGGAGCGCGAAGCAATCAGCCCCAGCATTTT. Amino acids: CSASGNLGARSNQPQHF.

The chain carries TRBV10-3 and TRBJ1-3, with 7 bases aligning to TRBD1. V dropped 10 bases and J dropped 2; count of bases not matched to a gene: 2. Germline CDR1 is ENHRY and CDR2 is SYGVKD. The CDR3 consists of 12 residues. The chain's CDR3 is CATQGAGNTIYF. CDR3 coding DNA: TGTGCCACCCAGGGGGCTGGAAACACCATATATTTT.

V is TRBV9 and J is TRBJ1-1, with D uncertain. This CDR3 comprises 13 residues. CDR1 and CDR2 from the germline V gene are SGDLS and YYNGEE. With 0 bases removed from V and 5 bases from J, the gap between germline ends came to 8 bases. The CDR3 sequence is CASSVDSGTEAFF. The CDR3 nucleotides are TGTGCCAGCAGCGTAGATTCGGGGACTGAAGCTTTCTTT.

CDR3 amino acids: CASSSPGRGTEAFF. CDR3 nucleotide sequence: TGTGCCAGCAGCTCCCCCGGCAGGGGCACTGAAGCTTTCTTT. The rearrangement uses TRBV7-8 and TRBJ1-1; TRBD1 is a possible D gene (6 bases). CDR1 and CDR2 from the germline V gene are SGHVS and FQNEAQ. The CDR3 contains 14 residues. V was cut by 4 bases and J by 4 bases, with 13 bases left in between. The variable domain in full, with the rest retrieved from reference TRBV7-8 and TRBJ1-1, is GAGVSQSPRYKVAKRGQDVALRCDPISGHVSLFWYQQALGQGPEFLTYFQNEAQLDKSGLPSDRFFAERPEGSVSTLKIQRTQQEDSAVYLCASSSPGRGTEAFFGQGTRLTVV.

CDR3 amino acids: CASSLMSSGANVLTF. The CDR3 coding sequence is TGTGCCAGCAGTCTTATGAGCTCTGGGGCCAACGTCCTGACTTTC. The chain carries TRBV6-5 and TRBJ2-6; D is unresolved. The CDR3 consists of 15 residues. Germline V gives CDR1 MNHEY, CDR2 SVGAGI. Trimming removed 5 bases at V and 0 bases at J, with 8 bases between.

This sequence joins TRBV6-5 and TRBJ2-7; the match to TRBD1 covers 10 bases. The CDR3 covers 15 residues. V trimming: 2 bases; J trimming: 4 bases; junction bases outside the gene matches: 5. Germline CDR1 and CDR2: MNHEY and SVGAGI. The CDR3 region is CASSYRDRGPYEQYF. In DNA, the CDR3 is TGTGCCAGCAGTTACAGAGACAGGGGGCCTTACGAGCAGTACTTC.

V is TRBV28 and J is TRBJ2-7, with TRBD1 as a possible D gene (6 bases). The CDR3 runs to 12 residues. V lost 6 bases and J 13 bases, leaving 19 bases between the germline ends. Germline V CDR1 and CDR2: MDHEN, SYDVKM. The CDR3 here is CASSSTRGYPYF. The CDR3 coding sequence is TGTGCCAGCAGCTCAACCAGGGGATACCCCTACTTC.

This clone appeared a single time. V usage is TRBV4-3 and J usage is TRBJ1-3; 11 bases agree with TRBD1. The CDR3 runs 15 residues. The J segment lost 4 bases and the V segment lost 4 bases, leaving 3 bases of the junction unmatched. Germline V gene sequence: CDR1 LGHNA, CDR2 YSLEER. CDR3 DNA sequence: TGCGCCAGCAGCCGCGGACAGGGGGCAGGAAACACCATATATTTT. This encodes CASSRGQGAGNTIYF.

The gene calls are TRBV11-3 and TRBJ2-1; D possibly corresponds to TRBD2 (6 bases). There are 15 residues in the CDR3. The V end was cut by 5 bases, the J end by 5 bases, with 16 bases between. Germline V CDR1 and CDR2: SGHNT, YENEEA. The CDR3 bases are TGTGCCAGCAGCCCTATGGCGGGAAGGAACAATGAGCAGTTCTTC. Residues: CASSPMAGRNNEQFF.

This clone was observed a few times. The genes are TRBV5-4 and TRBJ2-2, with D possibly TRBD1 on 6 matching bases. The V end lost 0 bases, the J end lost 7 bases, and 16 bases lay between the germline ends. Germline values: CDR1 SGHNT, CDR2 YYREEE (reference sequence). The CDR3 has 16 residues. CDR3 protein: CASSLGPQGNGGELFF. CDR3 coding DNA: TGTGCCAGCAGCTTGGGGCCACAGGGTAACGGCGGGGAGCTGTTTTTT.

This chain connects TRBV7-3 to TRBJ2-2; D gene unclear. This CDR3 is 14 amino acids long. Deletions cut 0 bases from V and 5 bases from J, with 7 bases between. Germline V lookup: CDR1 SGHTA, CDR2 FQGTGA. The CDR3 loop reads CASSLTLYTGELFF. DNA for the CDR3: TGTGCCAGCAGCTTAACCTTGTATACCGGGGAGCTGTTTTTT. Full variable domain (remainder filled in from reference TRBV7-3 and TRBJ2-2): GAGVSQTPSNKVTEKGKYVELRCDPISGHTALYWYRQSLGQGPEFLIYFQGTGAADDSGLPNDRFFAVRPEGSVSTLKIQRTERGDSAVYLCASSLTLYTGELFFGEGSRLTVL.

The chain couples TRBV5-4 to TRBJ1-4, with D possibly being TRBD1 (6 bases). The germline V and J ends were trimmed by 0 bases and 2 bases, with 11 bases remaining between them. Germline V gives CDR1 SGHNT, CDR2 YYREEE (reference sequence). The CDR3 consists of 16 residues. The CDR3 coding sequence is TGTGCCAGCAGCTTGGCCCTAACAGGGACTAATGAAAAACTGTTTTTT. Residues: CASSLALTGTNEKLFF.

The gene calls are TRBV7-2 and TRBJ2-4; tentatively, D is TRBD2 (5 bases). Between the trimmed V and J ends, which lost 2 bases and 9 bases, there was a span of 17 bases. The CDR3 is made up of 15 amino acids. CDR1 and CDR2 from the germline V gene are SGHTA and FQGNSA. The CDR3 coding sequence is TGTGCCAGCAGCTTACAGCGCACCCCCGAGGGCATTCAGTACTTC. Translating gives CASSLQRTPEGIQYF.